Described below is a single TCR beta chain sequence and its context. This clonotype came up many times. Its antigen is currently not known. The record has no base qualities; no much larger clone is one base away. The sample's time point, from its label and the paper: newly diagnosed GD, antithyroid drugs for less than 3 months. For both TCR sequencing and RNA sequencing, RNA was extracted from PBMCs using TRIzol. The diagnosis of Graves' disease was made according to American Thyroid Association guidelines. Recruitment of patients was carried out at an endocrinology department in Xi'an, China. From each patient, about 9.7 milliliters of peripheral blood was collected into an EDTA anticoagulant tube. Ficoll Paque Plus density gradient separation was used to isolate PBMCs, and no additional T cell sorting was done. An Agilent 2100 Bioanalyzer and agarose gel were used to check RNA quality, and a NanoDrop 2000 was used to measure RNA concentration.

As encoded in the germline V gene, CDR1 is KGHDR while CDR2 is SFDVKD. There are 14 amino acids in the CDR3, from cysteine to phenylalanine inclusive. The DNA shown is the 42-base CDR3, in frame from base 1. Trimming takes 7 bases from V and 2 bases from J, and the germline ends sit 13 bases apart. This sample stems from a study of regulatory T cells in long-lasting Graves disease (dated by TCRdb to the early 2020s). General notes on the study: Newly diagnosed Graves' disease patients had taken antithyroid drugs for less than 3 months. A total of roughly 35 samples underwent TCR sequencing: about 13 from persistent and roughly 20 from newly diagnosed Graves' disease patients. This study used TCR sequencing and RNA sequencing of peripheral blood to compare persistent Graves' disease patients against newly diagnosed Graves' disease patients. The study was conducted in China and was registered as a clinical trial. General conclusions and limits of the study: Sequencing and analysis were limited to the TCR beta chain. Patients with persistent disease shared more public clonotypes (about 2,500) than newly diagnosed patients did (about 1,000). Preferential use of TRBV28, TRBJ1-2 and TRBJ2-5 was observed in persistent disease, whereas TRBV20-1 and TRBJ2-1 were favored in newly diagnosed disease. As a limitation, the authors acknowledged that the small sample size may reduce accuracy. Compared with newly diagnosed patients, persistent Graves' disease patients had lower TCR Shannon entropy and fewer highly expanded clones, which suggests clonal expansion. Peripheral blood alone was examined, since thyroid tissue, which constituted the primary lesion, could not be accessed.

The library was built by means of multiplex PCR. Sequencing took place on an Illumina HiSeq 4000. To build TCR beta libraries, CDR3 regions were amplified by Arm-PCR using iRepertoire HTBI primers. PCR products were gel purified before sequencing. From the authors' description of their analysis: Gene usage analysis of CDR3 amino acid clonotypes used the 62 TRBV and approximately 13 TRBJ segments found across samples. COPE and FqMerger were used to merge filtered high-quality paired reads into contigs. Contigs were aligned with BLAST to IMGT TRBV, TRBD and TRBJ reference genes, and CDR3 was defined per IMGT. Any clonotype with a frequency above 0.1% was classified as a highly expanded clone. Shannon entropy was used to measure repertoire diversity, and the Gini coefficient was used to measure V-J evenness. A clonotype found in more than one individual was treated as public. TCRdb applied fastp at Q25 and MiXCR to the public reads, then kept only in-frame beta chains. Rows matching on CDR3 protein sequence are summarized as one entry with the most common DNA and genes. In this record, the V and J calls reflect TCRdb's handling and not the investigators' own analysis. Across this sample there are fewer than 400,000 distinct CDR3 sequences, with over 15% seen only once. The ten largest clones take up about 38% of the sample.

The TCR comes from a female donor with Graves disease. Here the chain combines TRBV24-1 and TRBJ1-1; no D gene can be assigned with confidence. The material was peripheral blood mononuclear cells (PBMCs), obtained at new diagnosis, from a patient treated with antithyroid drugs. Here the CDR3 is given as CATRNHRDNTEAFF. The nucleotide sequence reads TGTGCCACCAGAAATCATCGGGATAACACTGAAGCTTTCTTT.